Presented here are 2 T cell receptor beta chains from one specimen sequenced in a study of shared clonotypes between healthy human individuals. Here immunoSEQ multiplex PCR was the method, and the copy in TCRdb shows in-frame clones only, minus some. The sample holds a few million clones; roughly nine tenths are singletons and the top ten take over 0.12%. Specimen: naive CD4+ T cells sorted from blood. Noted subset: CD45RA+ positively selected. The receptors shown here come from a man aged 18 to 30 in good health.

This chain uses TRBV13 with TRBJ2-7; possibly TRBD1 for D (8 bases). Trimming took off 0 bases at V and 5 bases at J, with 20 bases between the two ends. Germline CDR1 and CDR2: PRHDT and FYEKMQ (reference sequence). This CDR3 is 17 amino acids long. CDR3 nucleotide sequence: TGTGCCAGCAGCTTAGGCCTAATGGACAGGGACTACAACGAGCAGTACTTC. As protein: CASSLGLMDRDYNEQYF.

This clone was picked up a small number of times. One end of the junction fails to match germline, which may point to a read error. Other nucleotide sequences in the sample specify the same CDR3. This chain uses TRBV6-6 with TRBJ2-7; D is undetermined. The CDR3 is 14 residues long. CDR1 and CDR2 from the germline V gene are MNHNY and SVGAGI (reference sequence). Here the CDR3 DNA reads TGTGCCAGCAGCTACTCCGGGCCATCCTACGAGCAGTACTTC. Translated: CASSYSGPSYEQYF.